The clone carrying this T cell receptor (beta chain) was counted between two and nine times. The antigen is unknown. For TCRbeta, the library was prepared with unique molecular identifiers. TCRdb ran MiXCR on the PCR reads and lists one entry per CDR3 protein. The sample contains fewer than 450,000 distinct CDR3 sequences, under 20% of which appear only once. Germline V gene data show CDR1 as SGHVS and CDR2 as FQNEAQ. V was trimmed by 5 bases and J by 0 bases, leaving 5 bases between them. The CDR3 covers 13 residues. The sample comes from a study of T-cell reconstitution after alpha-beta-depleted transplantation in children. Study-wide findings and caveats: Newly generated T cells supplied most T-cell counts and diversity one year post-transplant.

The receptor's source is a male patient between 2 and 9 years old who had a stem cell transplant for acute lymphoblastic leukemia, so the T cells may come from the graft donor. The sequences come from PBMCs, mostly from graft donor cells, collected 360 days after TCRalphabeta/CD19-depleted stem cell transplant. The rearrangement links TRBV7-8 to TRBJ1-3; D is uncertain. The CDR3 sequence is CASSRFSGNTIYF. In DNA form, the CDR3 reads TGTGCCAGCAGCCGGTTCTCTGGAAACACCATATATTTT.